The 26 T cell receptor beta chains in this list originate from one sample, sequenced in a study of shared clonotypes between healthy human individuals. The method was immunoSEQ multiplex PCR; TCRdb's version includes in-frame clones alone and lacks a portion of them. This table holds some 800,000 clones, about 91% found once. Cells designated naive CD8 were CD45RO-negative and were positively selected for CCR7, with terminally differentiated effector memory CD45RA+ cells excluded. Input material: naive CD8+ T cells sorted from blood. The receptors were sampled from a man aged 30 to 39 in good health.

Remarks on this clone: One junction end disagrees with the germline gene, perhaps due to a read error. The chain combines TRBV10-3 with TRBJ2-2, with 7 bases matching TRBD2. The germline CDR1 and CDR2 sequences are ENHRY and SYGVKD. The CDR3 totals 17 residues. In DNA form, the CDR3 reads TGTGCCATCAGTGATAACGCGGGAGCCTCGAACACCGGGGAGCTGCTTTTT. As protein: CAISDNAGASNTGELLF.

This rearrangement joins TRBV13 to TRBJ2-7, with TRBD2 identical over 12 bases. Germline V gene sequence: CDR1 PRHDT, CDR2 FYEKMQ (reference sequence). V shed 0 bases and J 12 bases; nucleotides not matched to a gene: 6. CDR3 length equals 14 residues. The CDR3 reads CASSLGLAGGPGYF. CDR3 coding DNA: TGTGCCAGCAGCTTAGGCCTAGCGGGAGGGCCGGGGTACTTC.

The CDR3: CASSLFGTSGTDTQYF. CDR3 in DNA: TGTGCCAGCAGCTTATTCGGGACTAGCGGCACAGATACGCAGTATTTT. The J gene is TRBJ2-3, the V gene TRBV11-2; 10 bases line up with TRBD2. With 2 bases clipped from V and 1 base from J, the junction kept 3 bases outside the gene matches. Germline assignment: CDR1 SGHAT and CDR2 FQNNGV. The CDR3 sequence is 16 residues long. Based on the CDR3 plus reference TRBV11-2 and TRBJ2-3, the full variable domain is EAGVAQSPRYKIIEKRQSVAFWCNPISGHATLYWYQQILGQGPKLLIQFQNNGVVDDSQLPKDRFSAERLKGVDSTLKIQPAKLEDSAVYLCASSLFGTSGTDTQYFGPGTRLTVL.

This clone was detected once. The chain is built from TRBV5-4 and TRBJ2-1; tentatively, D is TRBD2 (5 bases). CDR3 size: 18 residues. The V end was cut by 0 bases, the J end by 0 bases, with 16 bases between. Germline V gene sequence: CDR1 SGHNT, CDR2 YYREEE (reference sequence). Here the CDR3 reads CASSLVSLKRHSYNEQFF. The CDR3 coding sequence is TGTGCCAGCAGCTTGGTGTCGCTCAAGCGGCACTCCTACAATGAGCAGTTCTTC.

V and J are TRBV19 and TRBJ2-5; D might be TRBD1 (5 bases). The germline CDR1 and CDR2 sequences are LNHDA and SQIVND (reference sequence). This CDR3 contains 14 residues. V was shortened by 1 base and J by 1 base, with 7 bases between the two germline ends. This chain's CDR3 is CASSIGTFQETQYF. The CDR3 DNA sequence: TGTGCCAGTAGTATAGGGACATTCCAAGAGACCCAGTACTTC.

The chain carries TRBV27 and TRBJ2-1, with D hard to call. The V and J ends lost 5 bases and 4 bases respectively, with 21 bases between them. The CDR3 length is 17 residues. CDR1 MNHEY and CDR2 SMNVEV come from the germline V gene (reference sequence). Here the CDR3 reads CASSLPQTGKGYNEQFF. As DNA, the CDR3 is TGTGCCAGCAGTCTCCCCCAAACTGGTAAGGGTTACAATGAGCAGTTCTTC.

V gene TRBV19 combines with J gene TRBJ1-2; perhaps TRBD1 as D (6 bases). This CDR3 region has 15 residues. Trimming left V 5 bases short and J 3 bases short, with 16 bases between. Germline-derived CDR1 and CDR2 are LNHDA and SQIVND (reference sequence). In nucleotides, the CDR3 is TGTGCCAGTAGTCTCCCATCCCGGACAGACTATGGCTACACCTTC. Encoded protein: CASSLPSRTDYGYTF.

This chain uses TRBV4-1 with TRBJ2-7; TRBD1 matches at 11 bases. The length of the CDR3 is 15 residues. The V segment lost 1 base and the J segment 4 bases; nucleotides outside the gene matches: 3. The germline V gene encodes CDR1 MGHRA and CDR2 YSYEKL. CDR3 in DNA: TGCGCCAGCAGCCAAGGGGACAGGGGGGAGTACGAGCAGTACTTC. This gives the protein CASSQGDRGEYEQYF.

The rearrangement uses TRBV14 and TRBJ2-3; D not resolved. V lost 5 bases and J 7 bases, leaving 10 bases between the germline ends. The CDR3 consists of 12 residues. CDR1 and CDR2 from the germline V gene are SGHDN and FVKESK. The CDR3 loop reads CASSFPGNTQYF. CDR3 DNA: TGTGCCAGCAGCTTTCCCGGCAATACGCAGTATTTT.

The chain is built from TRBV9 and TRBJ1-1, with TRBD1 identical over 7 bases. The CDR3 extends over 15 amino acids. The V gene's germline CDR1 is SGDLS and CDR2 YYNGEE. V gave up 0 bases and J gave up 2 bases; unmatched junction bases: 4. The CDR3 DNA sequence: TGTGCCAGCAGCGTAGGACAGGGCTCCAACACTGAAGCTTTCTTT. Translating gives CASSVGQGSNTEAFF.

In regard to this clone: The sample carries other DNA sequences with the same CDR3. The V and J genes are TRBV7-9 and TRBJ2-7; D is unresolved. Germline lookup yields CDR1 SEHNR and CDR2 FQNEAQ (reference sequence). The CDR3 loop spans 14 amino acids. The V and J ends lost 1 base and 2 bases respectively, with 9 bases between them. The CDR3 DNA follows: TGTGCCAGCAGCTTAGTACGCACCCCCTACGAGCAGTACTTC. It codes for CASSLVRTPYEQYF.

This chain connects TRBV29-1 to TRBJ2-2; perhaps TRBD2 as D (5 bases). Germline V gene data show CDR1 as SQVTM and CDR2 as ANQGSEA. Trimming took off 5 bases at V and 5 bases at J, with 12 bases between the two ends. There are 13 residues in the CDR3. CDR3 sequence reads: CSVRSSGTGELFF. The DNA for the CDR3 is TGCAGCGTTCGGTCCTCGGGGACCGGGGAGCTGTTTTTT.

This clone appeared once. This chain joins TRBV6-6 and TRBJ2-7; perhaps D is TRBD1 or TRBD2 (6 bases each). The CDR3 spans 14 residues. From germline, CDR1 is MNHNY and CDR2 SVGAGI (reference sequence). V shed 5 bases and J shed 5 bases, with 16 bases lying between them. CDR3 in DNA: TGTGCCAGCAGTCCCAGCGAGGGGGGCCACGAGCAGTACTTC. As protein: CASSPSEGGHEQYF.

The CDR3: CASSLSSKDGTDTQYF. CDR3 in DNA: TGTGCCAGCAGCTTAAGTTCAAAGGACGGCACAGATACGCAGTATTTT. V gene TRBV7-3 combines with J gene TRBJ2-3; D unresolved. The CDR3 runs 16 residues. Trimming took 1 base from V and 1 from J, leaving 12 bases between them. Germline CDR1 is SGHTA and CDR2 is FQGTGA.

The chain is built from TRBV7-9 and TRBJ1-2; 9 positions agree with TRBD1. Per the germline V gene, CDR1 is SEHNR and CDR2 is FQNEAQ (reference sequence). This CDR3 spans 15 amino acids. V gave up 5 bases and J gave up 7 bases; unmatched junction bases: 11. The CDR3 is CASSNQGQGVGGYTF. CDR3 coding DNA: TGTGCCAGCAGCAACCAGGGACAGGGCGTCGGTGGCTACACCTTC.

This chain joins TRBV11-2 and TRBJ1-2; 10 bases match TRBD1. Looked up from germline, CDR1 is SGHAT and CDR2 is FQNNGV. CDR3 size: 16 residues. V was clipped by 2 bases and J by 8 bases; unmatched bases: 11. Here the CDR3 DNA reads TGTGCCAGCAGCTTATCGGGACAGGGGTTAGTAGGCGGCTACACCTTC. Protein sequence: CASSLSGQGLVGGYTF.

This clone was seen only once. The chain has TRBV19 and TRBJ2-7; TRBD1 aligns across 9 bases. CDR1 is LNHDA, CDR2 SQIVND, per germline (reference sequence). The CDR3 sequence is 14 residues long. The V segment lost 9 bases and the J segment 5 bases; nucleotides outside the gene matches: 11. CDR3 sequence: CASQAGTGLNEQYF. In DNA form, the CDR3 reads TGTGCCAGCCAAGCCGGGACAGGGCTAAACGAGCAGTACTTC.

This sequence joins TRBV28 and TRBJ2-5; D gene unclear. Germline CDR1 reads MDHEN; CDR2 reads SYDVKM. The CDR3 has 13 residues. Trimming removed 3 bases at V and 2 bases at J, with 7 bases between. The CDR3 sequence: CASSFGYQETQYF. As DNA, the CDR3 is TGTGCCAGCAGTTTCGGGTATCAAGAGACCCAGTACTTC. The full variable domain, with the rest looked up from reference TRBV28 and TRBJ2-5, is DVKVTQSSRYLVKRTGEKVFLECVQDMDHENMFWYRQDPGLGLRLIYFSYDVKMKEKGDIPEGYSVSREKKERFSLILESASTNQTSMYLCASSFGYQETQYFGPGTRLLVL.

A remark on this clone: Different DNA sequences within this sample yield the same CDR3. CDR3 sequence (DNA): TGTGCCAGCAGTTTGAGGGGGTCTGGGGCCAACGTCCTGACTTTC. Residues: CASSLRGSGANVLTF. The V call is TRBV28, the J call TRBJ2-6, with D perhaps TRBD1 (6 bases). This CDR3 region has 15 residues. The V and J ends lost 3 bases and 1 base respectively, with 7 bases between them. Germline V gives CDR1 MDHEN, CDR2 SYDVKM.

The rearrangement uses TRBV4-3 and TRBJ1-4, with D maybe TRBD1 (6 bases). This CDR3 region has 18 residues. CDR1 LGHNA and CDR2 YSLEER come from the germline V gene. Trimming took off 0 bases at V and 5 bases at J, with 19 bases between the two ends. The CDR3, as DNA: TGCGCCAGCAGCCAAGATCTCCTCCGAGGGCAGGGGAATGAAAAACTGTTTTTT. This codes for CASSQDLLRGQGNEKLFF.

For this clone: Other DNA variants within this sample encode the same CDR3. The chain recombines TRBV28 with TRBJ2-1; D might be TRBD2 (5 bases). CDR1 is MDHEN, CDR2 SYDVKM, per germline. V lost 7 bases and J lost 2, with 9 bases in between. The CDR3 length is 13 residues. CDR3 DNA sequence: TGTGCCAGCATTTCGGGAACCTACAATGAGCAGTTCTTC. It specifies CASISGTYNEQFF.

This chain connects TRBV15 to TRBJ2-1, with a weak D call TRBD2 (6 bases). Germline V gene lookup returns CDR1 LNHNV and CDR2 YYDKDF (reference sequence). The CDR3 totals 16 residues. V gave up 5 bases and J gave up 1 base, with 15 bases separating them. DNA of the CDR3: TGTGCCACCAGCCGAAATAGCGGTTTTTCCTACAATGAGCAGTTCTTC. Amino acids: CATSRNSGFSYNEQFF.

V is TRBV7-9 and J is TRBJ2-7; TRBD2 matches 9 bases. The CDR3 has 14 residues. The germline V gene encodes CDR1 SEHNR and CDR2 FQNEAQ (reference sequence). The V segment lost 3 bases and the J segment 3 bases; nucleotides outside the gene matches: 3. CDR3 amino acids: CASSFGSGGYEQYF. DNA for the CDR3: TGTGCCAGCAGCTTTGGTAGCGGGGGCTACGAGCAGTACTTC.

The chain combines TRBV28 with TRBJ1-2; a weak D match, TRBD1 (5 bases). Per the germline V gene, CDR1 is MDHEN and CDR2 is SYDVKM. Trimming shortened V by 7 bases and J by 6 bases, and 15 bases separated the two germline ends. The CDR3 length is 13 residues. DNA for the CDR3: TGTGCCAGCACCCTGGGGGGTCCCGATGGCTACACCTTC. This gives the protein CASTLGGPDGYTF.

The chain links TRBV7-6 to TRBJ2-7, with D perhaps matching TRBD1 or TRBD2 (5 bases each). This CDR3 region has 15 residues. From germline, CDR1 is SGHVS and CDR2 FNYEAQ. The V gene lost 6 bases and the J gene lost 2 bases, with 17 bases spanning the gap. CDR3 bases: TGTGCCAGCAGTCCGAGGGGCGCTCCGACCTACGAGCAGTACTTC. Translating gives CASSPRGAPTYEQYF.

The chain combines TRBV7-9 with TRBJ2-1, with a possible D match to TRBD1 (6 bases). The CDR3 consists of 14 residues. The V end was cut by 7 bases, the J end by 4 bases, with 14 bases between. Germline values: CDR1 SEHNR, CDR2 FQNEAQ (reference sequence). The CDR3 sequence is CASNGTNPYNEQFF. CDR3 nucleotides: TGTGCCAGCAACGGGACAAATCCTTACAATGAGCAGTTCTTC.